Below are 18 T cell receptor beta chains sequenced from a single sample in a study of early T cells in non-severe SARS-CoV-2 infection. TCRdb called the 5' RACE reads again in MiXCR, with one record for every CDR3 protein. The profile covers around 63,000 distinct CDR3 sequences, with 9% to 10% appearing a single time and 15% to 19% taken by the ten largest. The starting material was whole blood, obtained at baseline. The receptors shown here come from an adult who was a healthcare worker with PCR-confirmed SARS-CoV-2 infection or an uninfected control (not recorded which).

This clonotype was counted a few times. The J gene is TRBJ1-2, the V gene TRBV28, with D perhaps matching TRBD1 (6 bases). This CDR3 comprises 14 residues. The germline V gene has CDR1 MDHEN and CDR2 SYDVKM. The V and J ends lost 5 bases and 6 bases respectively, with 16 bases between them. CDR3 sequence (DNA): TGTGCCAGCAGTCTGCCGTCGGCAGGGGATGGCTACACCTTC. It specifies CASSLPSAGDGYTF.

This clonotype was counted only a few times. For the CDR3, the DNA is TGCGCCAGCAGCTTACACCAAACAGGGAATGGCTACACCTTC. Translating gives CASSLHQTGNGYTF. The chain recombines TRBV5-1 with TRBJ1-2; possibly TRBD1 for D (6 bases). There are 14 residues in the CDR3. Germline V gene data show CDR1 as SGHRS and CDR2 as YFSETQ. V was clipped by 2 bases and J by 6 bases, with 14 bases between them.

This clonotype appeared many times. This CDR3 is CASSRGERSNEQFF. The CDR3 coding sequence is TGTGCCAGCAGCCGAGGAGAGAGGTCCAATGAGCAGTTCTTC. V is TRBV7-9 and J is TRBJ2-1, with D hard to call. This CDR3 is 14 amino acids long. The V and J ends lost 5 bases and 6 bases respectively, with 14 bases between them. Germline V gene data show CDR1 as SEHNR and CDR2 as FQNEAQ (reference sequence).

This clonotype was seen a handful of times. The chain is built from TRBV12-3 or TRBV12-4 and TRBJ1-1, with 9 bases identical to TRBD1. CDR3 size: 14 residues. V trimming: 5 bases; J trimming: 5 bases; junction bases outside the gene matches: 6. The CDR3 DNA follows: TGTGCCAGCAGTATCGGACAGGGGTGGACTGAAGCTTTCTTT. Protein product: CASSIGQGWTEAFF.

This clonotype was seen ten or more times. The chain couples TRBV6-6 to TRBJ2-7, with D possibly TRBD1 on 5 matching bases. The ends were cut back, 2 bases at V and 2 bases at J, with 13 bases in the middle. This CDR3 spans 15 amino acids. Germline V gene lookup returns CDR1 MNHNY and CDR2 SVGAGI (reference sequence). In DNA, the CDR3 is TGTGCCAGCAGTTACCTTCCCAGGGTCACCTACGAGCAGTACTTC. It encodes CASSYLPRVTYEQYF.

This clonotype appeared many times. The chain couples TRBV20-1 to TRBJ1-4; D gene uncertain. Per germline, CDR1 DFQATT and CDR2 SNEGSKA (reference sequence). Trimming shortened V by 1 base and J by 8 bases, and 11 bases separated the two germline ends. The CDR3 totals 13 residues. CDR3 loop: CSARVEGMEKLFF. The CDR3 DNA follows: TGCAGTGCTAGAGTTGAGGGAATGGAAAAACTGTTTTTT.

This clonotype was found a few times. The chain carries TRBV20-1 and TRBJ2-3; D gene ambiguous. Germline V gives CDR1 DFQATT, CDR2 SNEGSKA (reference sequence). The CDR3 is 12 amino acids. V was clipped by 0 bases and J by 4 bases, with 5 bases between them. The CDR3 spells CSARDGADTQYF. The CDR3 coding sequence is TGCAGTGCTAGAGATGGTGCAGATACGCAGTATTTT.

The sample holds many counts of this clonotype. The chain links TRBV18 to TRBJ1-5; D may be TRBD1 (5 bases). Deletions cut 6 bases from V and 6 bases from J, with 12 bases between. The CDR3 loop spans 13 amino acids. Germline CDR1 KGHSH, CDR2 LQKENI. The DNA for the CDR3 is TGTGCCAGCTCGGAGGGACCCGTTCAGCCCCAGCATTTT. Translated, it gives CASSEGPVQPQHF.

This clonotype was detected many times. This chain connects TRBV6-5 to TRBJ2-3; possibly TRBD2 for D (6 bases). Germline V gene data show CDR1 as MNHEY and CDR2 as SVGAGI. V gave up 0 bases and J gave up 2 bases, with 12 bases separating them. The CDR3 length is 16 residues. The CDR3 sequence: CASSYSSRGTTDTQYF. The CDR3 nucleotides are TGTGCCAGCAGTTACTCGAGTCGGGGGACCACAGATACGCAGTATTTT.

This clonotype was observed a few times. This chain joins TRBV3-1 and TRBJ2-2; D perhaps matches TRBD1 (5 bases). The V gene's germline CDR1 is LGHDT and CDR2 YNNKEL (reference sequence). This CDR3 spans 16 amino acids. Deletions cut 1 base from V and 1 base from J, with 10 bases between. The CDR3: CASSQGGRQNTGELFF. CDR3 sequence (DNA): TGTGCCAGCAGCCAAGGGGGCAGACAGAACACCGGGGAGCTGTTTTTT.

This clonotype was recorded at least ten times. The chain employs TRBV5-4 and TRBJ2-5; TRBD2 aligns across 11 bases. V dropped 4 bases and J dropped 9; count of bases not matched to a gene: 8. Germline lookup yields CDR1 SGHNT and CDR2 YYREEE (reference sequence). The CDR3 is 14 residues long. For the CDR3, the DNA is TGTGCCAGCAGCCCGGGGACTAGCGGCGAGTCCCAGTACTTC. It translates to CASSPGTSGESQYF.

This clonotype was picked up many times. The chain has TRBV28 and TRBJ1-2; D not resolved. Trimming took 3 bases from V and 1 from J, leaving 9 bases between them. Germline CDR1 is MDHEN and CDR2 is SYDVKM. This CDR3 spans 14 amino acids. The CDR3 reads CASSFDTFNYGYTF. For the CDR3, the DNA is TGTGCCAGCAGTTTTGACACTTTTAACTATGGCTACACCTTC.

This clonotype was found many times. CDR3 DNA: TGCAGTGCTAGAGCATCAGGGTTCGCAGATACGCAGTATTTT. Its protein product is CSARASGFADTQYF. V gene TRBV20-1 combines with J gene TRBJ2-3; D may be TRBD1 (5 bases). Deletions cut 1 base from V and 4 bases from J, with 12 bases between. CDR3 length: 14 amino acids. Germline assignment: CDR1 DFQATT and CDR2 SNEGSKA (reference sequence).

In the case of this clonotype: A much larger clone lies a single base off, so this may be a read error. The rearrangement joins TRBV6-2 or TRBV6-3 to TRBJ2-7, with TRBD2 matching over 13 bases. Trimming removed 11 bases from V and 6 bases from J; junction bases left unmatched: 13. CDR1 is MNHEY and CDR2 is SVGEGT in the germline V gene. The CDR3 spans 15 residues. CDR3 nucleotide sequence: TGTGCCCGCACGCGACTAGCGGGAGGACCAGGCGAGCAGTACTTC. Encoded protein: CARTRLAGGPGEQYF.

This clonotype was detected ten times or more. This chain uses TRBV2 with TRBJ2-1; the D gene is possibly TRBD2 (6 bases). Germline lookup yields CDR1 SNHLY and CDR2 FYNNEI. Trimming cost V 4 bases and J 6 bases, with 13 bases left between them. The CDR3 runs 14 residues. The CDR3 DNA follows: TGTGCCAGCAGTGTGGGGAAGGGAGGCAATGAGCAGTTCTTC. Translation: CASSVGKGGNEQFF.

This chain connects TRBV28 to TRBJ2-5; 7 nucleotides line up with TRBD1. CDR1 is MDHEN, CDR2 SYDVKM, per germline. The CDR3 is 14 amino acids. V was pared by 6 bases and J by 3 bases, with 7 bases of the junction left unmatched. CDR3 region: CASSRTGTEETQYF. CDR3 nucleotides: TGTGCCAGCAGCCGCACAGGGACAGAAGAGACCCAGTACTTC.

The chain is built from TRBV10-3 and TRBJ2-1; D might be TRBD1 (7 bases). V was cut by 11 bases and J by 9 bases, with 20 bases left in between. CDR3 length equals 13 residues. CDR1 is ENHRY and CDR2 is SYGVKD in the germline V gene. As DNA, the CDR3 is TGTGCCGGAGGCGGGACAGCCCTTTCTGAGCAGTTCTTC. Its protein is CAGGGTALSEQFF.

A few counts support this clonotype. The V and J genes are TRBV6-2 or TRBV6-3 and TRBJ2-7, with 7 positions matching TRBD1. V shed 3 bases, J shed 5 bases, and the junction held 1 base outside the gene matches. CDR3 length: 12 amino acids. Per the germline V gene, CDR1 is MNHEY and CDR2 is SVGEGT. CDR3 in DNA: TGTGCCAGCAGTTATCAGGGGGACGAGCAGTACTTC. Its translation is CASSYQGDEQYF.